One TCR beta chain is described in this entry. This table comes from immunoSEQ multiplex PCR, and its TCRdb copy is limited to in-frame clones, with some not included. The sample has some 45,000 clones; around nine tenths are singletons. This entry comes from a study of OX40 agonist ivuxolimab in advanced cancers. V lost 6 bases and J 0 bases, leaving 6 bases between the germline ends. This CDR3 is 14 amino acids long. Germline lookup yields CDR1 MNHEY and CDR2 SMNVEV (reference sequence). Sequencing was performed on CD4+ or CD8+ T cells sorted from blood, taken in a trial of the OX40 agonist ivuxolimab. V is TRBV27 and J is TRBJ1-6, with a tentative D call TRBD1 (5 bases). This TCR came from an adult with an advanced solid tumor such as melanoma, head and neck, liver or kidney cancer. CDR3 residues: CASRGTSYNSPLHF. In DNA form, the CDR3 reads TGTGCCAGCAGGGGGACCTCCTATAATTCACCCCTCCACTTT.